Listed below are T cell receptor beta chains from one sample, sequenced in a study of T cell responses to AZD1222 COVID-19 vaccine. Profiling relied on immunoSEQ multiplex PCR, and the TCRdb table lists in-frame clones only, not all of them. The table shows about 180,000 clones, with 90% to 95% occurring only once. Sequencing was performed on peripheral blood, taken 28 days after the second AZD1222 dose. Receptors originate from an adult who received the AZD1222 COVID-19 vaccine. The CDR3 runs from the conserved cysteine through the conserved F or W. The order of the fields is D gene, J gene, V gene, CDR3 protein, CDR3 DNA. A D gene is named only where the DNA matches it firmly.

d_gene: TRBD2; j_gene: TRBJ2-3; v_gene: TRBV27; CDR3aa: CASSLSLTSYADTQYF; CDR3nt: TGTGCCAGCAGTTTATCGTTGACTAGCTACGCGGATACGCAGTATTTT
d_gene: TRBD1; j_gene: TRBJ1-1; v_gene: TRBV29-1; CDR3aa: CSVAYGTGLVAFF; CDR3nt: TGCAGCGTTGCTTATGGGACAGGGCTTGTAGCTTTCTTT
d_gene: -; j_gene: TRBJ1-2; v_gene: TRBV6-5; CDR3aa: CASSYSDGRYGYTF; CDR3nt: TGTGCCAGCAGTTACTCGGACGGGAGGTATGGCTACACCTTC
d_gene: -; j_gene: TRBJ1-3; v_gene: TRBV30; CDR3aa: CAWNVGSGNTIYF; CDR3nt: TGTGCCTGGAACGTCGGATCTGGAAACACCATATATTTT
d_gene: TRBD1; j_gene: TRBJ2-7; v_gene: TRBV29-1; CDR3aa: CSVAGGQGVNEQYF; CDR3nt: TGCAGCGTTGCGGGCGGACAGGGAGTCAACGAGCAGTACTTC
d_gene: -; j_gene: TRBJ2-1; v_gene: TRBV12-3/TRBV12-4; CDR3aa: CASSWRNEQFF; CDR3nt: TGTGCCAGCAGTTGGAGGAATGAGCAGTTCTTC
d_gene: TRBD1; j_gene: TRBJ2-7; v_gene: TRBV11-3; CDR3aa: CASSGIDRAYEQYF; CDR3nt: TGTGCCAGCAGCGGGATTGACAGGGCCTACGAGCAGTACTTC
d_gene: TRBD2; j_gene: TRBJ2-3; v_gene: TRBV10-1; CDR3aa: CASSASGRAQSTDTQYF; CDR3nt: TGCGCCAGCAGTGCTAGCGGGAGGGCCCAGAGCACAGATACGCAGTATTTT
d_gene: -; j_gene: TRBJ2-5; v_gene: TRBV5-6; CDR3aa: CASSFFSGETQYF; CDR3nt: TGTGCCAGCAGCTTTTTTAGTGGAGAGACCCAGTACTTC
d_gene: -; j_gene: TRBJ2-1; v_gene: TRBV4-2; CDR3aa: CASSQDSLDSYNEQFF; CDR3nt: TGTGCCAGCAGCCAGGACAGTCTCGACTCCTACAATGAGCAGTTCTTC
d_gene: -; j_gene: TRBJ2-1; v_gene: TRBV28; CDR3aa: CASSLRGFSPPSYNEQFF; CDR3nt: TGTGCCAGCAGTTTGCGGGGTTTTTCTCCTCCCTCCTACAATGAGCAGTTCTTC
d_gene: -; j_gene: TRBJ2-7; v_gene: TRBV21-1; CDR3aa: CASRWASGALYEQYF; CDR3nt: -
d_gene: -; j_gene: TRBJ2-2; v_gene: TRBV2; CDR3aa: CASSVGRDTGELFF; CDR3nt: TGTGCCAGCAGTGTAGGTCGGGACACCGGGGAGCTGTTTTTT
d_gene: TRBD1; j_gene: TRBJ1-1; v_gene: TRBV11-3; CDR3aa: CASSLVYMAGGDSGDTEAFF; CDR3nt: TGTGCCAGCAGCTTAGTATATATGGCAGGGGGCGATTCTGGGGACACTGAAGCTTTCTTT